This T cell receptor (beta chain) was captured in a study of T cells after yellow fever vaccination. TCRdb analysed the 5' RACE reads with MiXCR anew, one entry per CDR3 protein. This sample carries a few hundred thousand distinct CDR3 sequences, about 15% of them seen once, and the ten largest clones take 17%. This sample comprised PBMCs, obtained 5 days after the first yellow fever vaccination. The source is a man between 18 and 35 years old who received the YFV17D yellow fever vaccine.

CDR3 coding DNA: TGTGCCAGCAGCTTGATGGGGGCAACCTACGAGCAGTACGTC. This codes for CASSLMGATYEQYV. The chain couples TRBV7-2 to TRBJ2-7; a possible D gene is TRBD1 (6 bases). The CDR3 consists of 14 residues. V was pared by 3 bases and J by 2 bases, with 11 bases between. Looked up from germline, CDR1 is SGHTA and CDR2 is FQGNSA.